This TCR beta chain was sequenced for a study of cytomegalovirus exposure and HLA in healthy donors. Libraries were prepared by immunoSEQ multiplex PCR; TCRdb keeps only in-frame clonotypes and omits some of them. The sample carries about 180,000 clones, 86% recorded once. About this clone: Antigen specificity is unknown.

V gave up 0 bases and J gave up 1 base, with 19 bases separating them. This CDR3 spans 19 amino acids. The germline gives CDR1 LGHNA, CDR2 YSLEER. Study-wide points: The classifier reportedly diagnosed cytomegalovirus status with high sensitivity and specificity.

The sequenced sample consisted of PBMCs. This clonotype was sampled from a man between 18 and 29 years old in good health and CMV-seropositive. The chain couples TRBV4-3 to TRBJ2-1; no clear D gene. CDR3 sequence (DNA): TGCGCCAGCAGCCAAGAACGCGGTATTCGGAGAAGTTCCTACAATGAGCAGTTCTTC. Its protein is CASSQERGIRRSSYNEQFF.